The 15 T cell receptor beta chains below all came from one sample that was sequenced in a study of T cells in localized non-small cell lung cancer. Produced via immunoSEQ multiplex PCR; TCRdb's table is partial and in-frame only. In the table there are approximately 33,000 clones, 87% of which are singletons. This sample comprised peripheral blood, obtained before any cancer treatment. These receptors all come from a woman aged 35 to 69 with stage I lung adenocarcinoma.

The gene calls are TRBV19 and TRBJ1-4; D unclear. In germline, CDR1 is LNHDA, CDR2 SQIVND (reference sequence). The CDR3 runs 14 residues. The V gene lost 7 bases and the J gene lost 0 bases, with 9 bases spanning the gap. The CDR3 spells CASTRFATNEKLFF. CDR3 DNA sequence: TGTGCCAGTACCAGATTTGCAACTAATGAAAAACTGTTTTTT.

V is TRBV4-3 and J is TRBJ1-1, with D maybe TRBD1 (6 bases). V lost 1 base to trimming and J lost 1 base, with 7 bases between them. The germline V gene encodes CDR1 LGHNA and CDR2 YSLEER. This CDR3 spans 14 amino acids. This chain's CDR3 is CASSQVQGNTEAFF. CDR3 DNA: TGCGCCAGCAGCCAAGTACAGGGGAACACTGAAGCTTTCTTT.

The chain links TRBV11-1 to TRBJ2-1; D gene unclear. From germline, CDR1 is SGHAT and CDR2 FQDESV (reference sequence). The CDR3 has 16 residues. The V gene lost 3 bases and the J gene lost 0 bases, with 12 bases spanning the gap. CDR3 region: CASSLRRWSSYNEQFF. The CDR3 nucleotides read TGTGCCAGCAGCTTGAGAAGGTGGAGCTCCTACAATGAGCAGTTCTTC.

This chain uses TRBV5-1 with TRBJ1-2; possible D gene TRBD1, 5 bases. V lost 1 base and J lost 7, with 14 bases in between. Germline V lookup: CDR1 SGHRS, CDR2 YFSETQ. The CDR3 length is 14 residues. Here the CDR3 DNA reads TGCGCCAGCAGCTTGTCGGGGGTTTCTGCTGGCTACACCTTC. Protein: CASSLSGVSAGYTF.

This sequence joins TRBV29-1 and TRBJ1-4, with D hard to call. Germline assignment: CDR1 SQVTM and CDR2 ANQGSEA. Trimming took off 4 bases at V and 8 bases at J, with 11 bases between the two ends. The CDR3 covers 12 residues. The DNA of the CDR3 is TGCAGCGTTGTAGACTGGCGGGAAAAACTGTTTTTT. Its translation: CSVVDWREKLFF.

The sample holds one count of this clone. J is TRBJ1-2 and V is TRBV28; 9 bases map to TRBD1. CDR3 length: 13 residues. V shed 3 bases and J 8 bases; nucleotides not matched to a gene: 4. From germline, CDR1 is MDHEN and CDR2 SYDVKM. CDR3 in amino acids: CASSFGQGYGYTF. The DNA of the CDR3 is TGTGCCAGCAGTTTTGGACAGGGGTACGGCTACACCTTC.

This chain joins TRBV5-4 and TRBJ1-1; no clear D. The CDR3 sequence is 18 residues long. V dropped 4 bases and J dropped 1 base, with 23 bases sitting between them. CDR1 is SGHNT, CDR2 YYREEE, per germline (reference sequence). The CDR3 reads CASSLARTEGRKNTEAFF. In nucleotides, the CDR3 is TGTGCCAGCAGCCTAGCGAGGACGGAAGGTCGTAAGAACACTGAAGCTTTCTTT. The full variable domain, rest sourced from reference TRBV5-4 and TRBJ1-1, is ETGVTQSPTHLIKTRGQQVTLRCSSQSGHNTVSWYQQALGQGPQFIFQYYREEENGRGNFPPRFSGLQFPNYSSELNVNALELDDSALYLCASSLARTEGRKNTEAFFGQGTRLTVV.

The chain couples TRBV18 to TRBJ1-2; D call uncertain. This CDR3 has 16 residues. The V gene's germline CDR1 is KGHSH and CDR2 LQKENI. The V and J ends lost 3 bases and 1 base respectively, with 15 bases between them. The DNA of the CDR3 is TGTGCCAGCTCACCTACGGGAATTAGCCTTAACTATGGCTACACCTTC. This gives the protein CASSPTGISLNYGYTF. Using reference TRBV18 and TRBJ1-2 for the parts outside the CDR3, the full variable domain is NAGVMQNPRHLVRRRGQEARLRCSPMKGHSHVYWYRQLPEEGLKFMVYLQKENIIDESGMPKERFSAEFPKEGPSILRIQQVVRGDSAAYFCASSPTGISLNYGYTFGSGTRLTVV.

About this clone itself: Other DNA sequences in this specimen translate into the identical CDR3. The chain links TRBV7-9 to TRBJ1-2; tentatively, D is TRBD1 (5 bases). Germline-derived CDR1 and CDR2 are SEHNR and FQNEAQ (reference sequence). With 3 bases removed from V and 1 base from J, the gap between germline ends came to 15 bases. This CDR3 has 16 residues. The CDR3 sequence: CASSLEGHLSNYGYTF. DNA of the CDR3: TGTGCCAGCAGCTTGGAAGGACATTTAAGTAACTATGGCTACACCTTC.

This rearrangement joins TRBV6-1 to TRBJ1-1, with 7 bases lining up with TRBD1. The CDR3 extends over 13 amino acids. CDR1 and CDR2 from the germline V gene are MNHNS and SASEGT. V lost 9 bases, J lost 10 bases, and 14 bases stayed unmatched. Here the CDR3 DNA reads TGTGCCAGTAACAGGGGTACTCAGGGTACAGCTTTCTTT. Translation: CASNRGTQGTAFF.

This clone was seen only a few times. The V and J genes are TRBV4-2 and TRBJ2-2, with D unresolved. Trimming left V 4 bases short and J 0 bases short, with 0 bases between. The CDR3 extends over 12 amino acids. Germline V gene lookup returns CDR1 LGHNA and CDR2 YNFKEQ. The CDR3, as DNA: TGTGCCAGCAGCCCGAACACCGGGGAGCTGTTTTTT. The encoded protein is CASSPNTGELFF.

This clone was detected only once. The chain is built from TRBV29-1 and TRBJ1-1; D not certain. Germline values: CDR1 SQVTM, CDR2 ANQGSEA. V dropped 7 bases and J dropped 2 bases, with 17 bases sitting between them. The CDR3 runs to 14 residues. The CDR3 reads CSARLVDRNTEAFF. CDR3 DNA: TGCAGCGCGAGGTTGGTGGACCGTAACACTGAAGCTTTCTTT.

This clone was seen only once. Other nucleotide sequences from this sample produce the same CDR3. The chain links TRBV6-5 to TRBJ1-2; TRBD1 matches 7 bases. The V segment lost 3 bases and the J segment 7 bases; nucleotides outside the gene matches: 5. The length of the CDR3 is 13 residues. Germline V lookup: CDR1 MNHEY, CDR2 SVGAGI. The CDR3, as DNA: TGTGCCAGCAGTTATAGGGGGCGCGGTGGCTACACCTTC. Protein: CASSYRGRGGYTF.

The genes are TRBV18 and TRBJ2-1; 10 nucleotides align to TRBD2. This CDR3 region has 16 residues. The germline gives CDR1 KGHSH, CDR2 LQKENI. J lost 8 bases, V lost 0 bases, and 7 bases had no gene match. CDR3 sequence (DNA): TGTGCCAGCTCACCACCCAGCGGGGGGGCTAGGGATGAGCAGTTCTTC. Translation: CASSPPSGGARDEQFF.

The V gene is TRBV29-1, the J gene TRBJ1-2; D is perhaps TRBD1 (6 bases). The V end lost 7 bases, the J end lost 1 base, and 16 bases lay between the germline ends. The germline gives CDR1 SQVTM, CDR2 ANQGSEA. This CDR3 region has 14 residues. CDR3 nucleotide sequence: TGCAGCGCCCGATCCGCGGACAGTAACTATGGCTACACCTTC. Amino acids: CSARSADSNYGYTF.